Detailed here is one T cell receptor (beta chain). Its antigen is undetermined. 60 Vbeta and 13 Jbeta primers were used in PCR. Some clones are missing from TCRdb's copy, which holds only in-frame ones; the method was immunoSEQ multiplex PCR. The sample carries 150,000 to 200,000 clones, about four fifths recorded once. The data were obtained in a study of cytomegalovirus exposure and HLA in healthy donors. The CDR3 length is 10 residues. V lost 4 bases and J lost 5, with 5 bases in between. Germline CDR1 reads DFQATT; CDR2 reads SNEGSKA (reference sequence). Findings of the study overall: Within an earlier analysis, most TCR beta V segments proved productive either about 90% or about 30% of the time. In a later analysis, CMV-associated beta chains were mostly HLA-associated, it appeared. Later, TCR association rates were found to vary by HLA locus, highest for DRB1 and lowest for HLA-C.

The source material was PBMCs. This receptor was identified in a woman between 25 and 40 years old in good health and CMV-seropositive. This chain joins TRBV20-1 and TRBJ1-1, with D possibly matching TRBD1 (5 bases). CDR3 in amino acids: CSATGTEAFF. Written as DNA, the CDR3 is TGCAGTGCTACAGGGACTGAAGCTTTCTTT.